The 32 T cell receptor beta chains listed next were all sequenced from one sample in a study of CD8+ T cells in alopecia areata (dated by TCRdb to 2016 to 2019). Interpreted using the paper, the time point label stands for: roughly 26 weeks on oral tofacitinib. The sample's treatment or condition, from its label and the paper: oral pan-JAK inhibitor, 5-10 mg twice daily. Receptor amplification or capture employed the immunoSEQ multiplex PCR assay. RNA was extracted from all samples and reverse transcribed into cDNA, which served as template for TCR sequencing. TCRdb mirrors the immuneACCESS table, restricted to in-frame sequences. Some clones are absent from its copies; in checked studies, under half trace to an unresolved V gene, and the reason for the others is unknown. This sample lists 35,000 to 45,000 clones; roughly 92% were detected once. Approximately 17% of the sample comes from the top ten.

Here the sequenced sample was CD8+ T cells sorted from blood, taken at week 24, from a patient treated with tofacitinib. Every receptor here comes from a human donor with alopecia areata.

This chain uses TRBV27 with TRBJ2-3; TRBD2 might be the D (6 bases). The V end lost 7 bases, the J end lost 2 bases, and 22 bases lay between the germline ends. This CDR3 spans 17 amino acids. The germline gives CDR1 MNHEY, CDR2 SMNVEV (reference sequence). CDR3 DNA: TGTGCCAGCAAATACACGGGACTTCGAACCTACACAGATACGCAGTATTTT. Its protein product is CASKYTGLRTYTDTQYF.

The CDR3 sequence: CASSLHRLESYEQYF. As DNA, the CDR3 is TGTGCCAGCAGTTTACACAGGTTGGAGTCCTACGAGCAGTACTTC. The chain is built from TRBV28 and TRBJ2-7; tentative D call: TRBD1 (5 bases). CDR3 size: 15 residues. Germline V lookup: CDR1 MDHEN, CDR2 SYDVKM. The V end was cut by 2 bases, the J end by 1 base, with 12 bases between.

This sequence joins TRBV5-4 and TRBJ2-7; 9 bases line up with TRBD1. Unmatched junction bases numbered 3, after V lost 4 bases and J lost 4 bases. Germline V gene data show CDR1 as SGHNT and CDR2 as YYREEE (reference sequence). The CDR3 extends over 13 amino acids. CDR3 in amino acids: CASSLDRGYEQYF. CDR3 bases: TGTGCCAGCAGCCTCGACAGGGGGTACGAGCAGTACTTC.

The rearrangement uses TRBV7-2 and TRBJ2-3; TRBD2 might be the D (6 bases). CDR1 and CDR2 from the germline V gene are SGHTA and FQGNSA. The CDR3 contains 14 residues. The ends were cut back, 1 base at V and 6 bases at J, with 11 bases in the middle. Written as DNA, the CDR3 is TGTGCCAGCAGCTTAGTTGGGACTCCTGATACGCAGTATTTT. Encoded protein: CASSLVGTPDTQYF.

This chain uses TRBV6-5 with TRBJ2-5; 8 nucleotides line up with TRBD1. Germline V gene lookup returns CDR1 MNHEY and CDR2 SVGAGI. The trim removed 0 bases at V and 5 bases at J, leaving 8 bases unmatched. The CDR3 covers 16 residues. The CDR3 sequence is CASSYSAGGSQETQYF. The CDR3 coding sequence is TGTGCCAGCAGTTACTCCGCAGGGGGCTCCCAGGAGACCCAGTACTTC.

This clone was detected only once. V usage is TRBV28 and J usage is TRBJ2-4; no reliable D call. The CDR3 covers 11 residues. Trimming stripped 6 bases from V and 7 bases from J, with 7 bases between. Germline CDR1 MDHEN, CDR2 SYDVKM. The CDR3 DNA follows: TGTGCCAGCAGCCTCAGTAACATTCAGTACTTC. As protein: CASSLSNIQYF. The whole variable domain, remainder taken from reference TRBV28 and TRBJ2-4, is DVKVTQSSRYLVKRTGEKVFLECVQDMDHENMFWYRQDPGLGLRLIYFSYDVKMKEKGDIPEGYSVSREKKERFSLILESASTNQTSMYLCASSLSNIQYFGAGTRLSVL.

A single count supports this clone. V gene TRBV5-4 combines with J gene TRBJ2-1, with D unresolved. CDR1 is SGHNT and CDR2 is YYREEE in the germline V gene (reference sequence). The CDR3 loop spans 11 amino acids. V gave up 4 bases and J gave up 5 bases, with 4 bases separating them. CDR3 DNA sequence: TGTGCCAGCAGCCGAAACAATGAGCAGTTCTTC. Translating it yields CASSRNNEQFF. Using reference TRBV5-4 and TRBJ2-1 for the parts outside the CDR3, the full variable domain is ETGVTQSPTHLIKTRGQQVTLRCSSQSGHNTVSWYQQALGQGPQFIFQYYREEENGRGNFPPRFSGLQFPNYSSELNVNALELDDSALYLCASSRNNEQFFGPGTRLTVL.

DNA for the CDR3: TGTGCCAGCAGTGAAGCTCCTCGAACAGAAAACACTGAAGCTTTCTTT. This sequence encodes CASSEAPRTENTEAFF. The V and J genes are TRBV6-1 and TRBJ1-1; D ambiguous. This CDR3 region has 16 residues. Per the germline V gene, CDR1 is MNHNS and CDR2 is SASEGT. V lost 0 bases, J lost 2 bases, and 13 bases lay in between.

The gene calls are TRBV7-8 and TRBJ2-3; D ambiguous. V lost 5 bases, J lost 3 bases, and 18 bases lay in between. Germline V CDR1 and CDR2: SGHVS, FQNEAQ. This CDR3 has 16 amino acids. CDR3 region: CASSLTDRLETDTQYF. CDR3 sequence (DNA): TGTGCCAGCAGCCTTACCGACCGCCTGGAAACAGATACGCAGTATTTT.

This chain uses TRBV6-5 with TRBJ1-3; D is unresolved. Germline loops: CDR1 MNHEY, CDR2 SVGAGI. There are 14 residues in the CDR3. Between the trimmed V and J ends, which lost 0 bases and 1 base, there was a span of 4 bases. Here the CDR3 reads CASSYSGSGNTIYF. In nucleotides, the CDR3 is TGTGCCAGCAGTTACTCGGGATCTGGAAACACCATATATTTT.

J is TRBJ2-1 and V is TRBV7-3; D possibly matches TRBD1 or TRBD2 (6 bases each). Germline V gene sequence: CDR1 SGHTA, CDR2 FQGTGA. V was pared by 1 base and J by 2 bases, with 12 bases between. The CDR3 has 16 residues. DNA for the CDR3: TGTGCCAGCAGCTTAAATGGGGGGCCCGCCTACAATGAGCAGTTCTTC. Encoded protein: CASSLNGGPAYNEQFF.

This clone was seen a single time. The V call is TRBV7-9, the J call TRBJ2-3; 8 bases map to TRBD1. The germline V gene encodes CDR1 SEHNR and CDR2 FQNEAQ (reference sequence). The CDR3 is 16 amino acids. V shed 6 bases and J 0 bases; nucleotides not matched to a gene: 8. The CDR3 nucleotides are TGTGCCAGCAGTTCCCTGGACAGGGTCAGCACAGATACGCAGTATTTT. It specifies CASSSLDRVSTDTQYF.

CDR3 amino acids: CATSSNTGWAEAFF. The CDR3 bases are TGTGCCACCAGCAGTAACACAGGGTGGGCTGAAGCTTTCTTT. This sequence joins TRBV15 and TRBJ1-1; possibly TRBD1 for D (6 bases). Trimming stripped 3 bases from V and 6 bases from J, with 14 bases between. The CDR3 contains 14 residues. CDR1 is LNHNV and CDR2 is YYDKDF in the germline V gene (reference sequence).

The chain joins TRBV7-6 to TRBJ1-2; D gene ambiguous. The CDR3 covers 13 residues. Germline V gene data show CDR1 as SGHVS and CDR2 as FNYEAQ. The V and J ends lost 4 bases and 4 bases respectively, with 10 bases between them. CDR3 nucleotides: TGTGCCAGCAGCTCCACCACGGCCTATGGCTACACCTTC. Its translation is CASSSTTAYGYTF.

The J gene is TRBJ2-7, the V gene TRBV6-1, with 7 bases lining up with TRBD1. The V segment lost 3 bases and the J segment 2 bases; nucleotides outside the gene matches: 10. Germline assignment: CDR1 MNHNS and CDR2 SASEGT. The CDR3 totals 16 residues. DNA for the CDR3: TGTGCCAGCAGTGAGTCTGTGGGACAGCCACCCTACGAGCAGTACTTC. Its protein product is CASSESVGQPPYEQYF.

The V gene is TRBV7-2, the J gene TRBJ2-1, with D maybe TRBD2 (6 bases). Germline CDR1 and CDR2: SGHTA and FQGNSA. Trimming took 5 bases from V and 6 from J, leaving 11 bases between them. This CDR3 region has 13 residues. The DNA of the CDR3 is TGTGCCAGCAGCACCCCGGGGGTCAATGAGCAGTTCTTC. Protein sequence: CASSTPGVNEQFF.

The chain couples TRBV5-1 to TRBJ2-5, with D perhaps given as TRBD1 or TRBD2 (6 bases each). Germline V gene lookup returns CDR1 SGHRS and CDR2 YFSETQ. The CDR3 contains 16 residues. The ends were cut back, 4 bases at V and 5 bases at J, with 21 bases in the middle. CDR3: CASSTSQGLPKETQYF. The CDR3, as DNA: TGCGCCAGCAGCACATCACAGGGACTTCCCAAGGAGACCCAGTACTTC.

This chain joins TRBV6-5 and TRBJ1-2; D is unclear. The ends were cut back, 5 bases at V and 6 bases at J, with 13 bases in the middle. CDR3 length: 13 amino acids. Germline V gene lookup returns CDR1 MNHEY and CDR2 SVGAGI. The DNA of the CDR3 is TGTGCCAGCAGTGACGGGCCCTTCCATGGCTACACCTTC. It is translated as CASSDGPFHGYTF.

The chain uses TRBV7-8 and TRBJ2-3, with 14 bases identical to TRBD2. The V gene's germline CDR1 is SGHVS and CDR2 FQNEAQ. The CDR3 loop spans 18 amino acids. V lost 1 base to trimming and J lost 3 bases; unmatched junction nucleotides: 6. This chain's CDR3 is CASSLVRLAGGSTDTQYF. The CDR3, as DNA: TGTGCCAGCAGCTTAGTCCGACTAGCGGGGGGGTCGACAGATACGCAGTATTTT.

This chain joins TRBV19 and TRBJ2-7; D uncertain. With 4 bases removed from V and 6 bases from J, the gap between germline ends came to 13 bases. Germline assignment: CDR1 LNHDA and CDR2 SQIVND (reference sequence). The CDR3 sequence is 13 residues long. CDR3 sequence (DNA): TGTGCCAGTAGTAGTGCGGCAGGTCGCGAGCAGTACTTC. Encoded protein: CASSSAAGREQYF. Together with reference TRBV19 and TRBJ2-7, the CDR3 gives the full variable domain: DGGITQSPKYLFRKEGQNVTLSCEQNLNHDAMYWYRQDPGQGLRLIYYSQIVNDFQKGDIAEGYSVSREKKESFPLTVTSAQKNPTAFYLCASSSAAGREQYFGPGTRLTVT.

The chain is built from TRBV28 and TRBJ2-2; 7 bases match TRBD2. Germline-derived CDR1 and CDR2 are MDHEN and SYDVKM. V was pared by 7 bases and J by 1 base, with 6 bases of the junction left unmatched. The CDR3 runs to 15 residues. CDR3 bases: TGTGCCAGCAATCCCCTAGCGGAGAACACCGGGGAGCTGTTTTTT. It translates to CASNPLAENTGELFF.

V usage is TRBV29-1 and J usage is TRBJ2-5; perhaps TRBD2 as D (6 bases). The end of the DNA fits TRBJ2-7 better, so the J call may be wrong. This CDR3 has 13 amino acids. Germline CDR1 SQVTM, CDR2 ANQGSEA. As DNA, the CDR3 is TGCAGCGTGGAGGGGCCGGGGGTCTACGAGCAGTACTTC. Amino acid sequence: CSVEGPGVYEQYF.

The rearrangement uses TRBV7-9 and TRBJ2-7; 7 nucleotides line up with TRBD1. The V and J ends lost 5 bases and 3 bases, in that order; junction bases with no gene match: 4. CDR1 SEHNR and CDR2 FQNEAQ come from the germline V gene (reference sequence). The CDR3 totals 13 residues. The CDR3 DNA sequence: TGTGCCAGCAGCCTTAGACAGGGCTACGAGCAGTACTTC. This sequence encodes CASSLRQGYEQYF.

CDR3 bases: TGTGCCAGTAGTCCCCGACAGGGCCGTACAATAAACTCCTACGAGCAGTACTTC. Protein product: CASSPRQGRTINSYEQYF. The gene calls are TRBV19 and TRBJ2-7; 7 nucleotides line up with TRBD1. The V segment lost 5 bases and the J segment 0 bases; nucleotides outside the gene matches: 16. This CDR3 spans 18 amino acids. Germline lookup yields CDR1 LNHDA and CDR2 SQIVND (reference sequence).

The gene calls are TRBV28 and TRBJ2-7; D ambiguous. The germline V and J ends were trimmed by 7 bases and 7 bases, with 11 bases remaining between them. Germline CDR1 reads MDHEN; CDR2 reads SYDVKM. The CDR3 runs 11 residues. DNA of the CDR3: TGTGCCAGCAAAAGGCAAGTTGAGCAGTACTTC. Translation gives CASKRQVEQYF.

There are a few counts of this clone. The chain is built from TRBV27 and TRBJ2-2; 11 nucleotides line up with TRBD2. V shed 5 bases, J shed 4 bases, and the junction held 9 bases outside the gene matches. The CDR3 length is 17 residues. Per the germline V gene, CDR1 is MNHEY and CDR2 is SMNVEV (reference sequence). CDR3 coding DNA: TGTGCCAGCAGTCCTCGCTCGACTAGCGGGGTCACCGGGGAGCTGTTTTTT. This sequence encodes CASSPRSTSGVTGELFF.

V gene TRBV27 combines with J gene TRBJ1-1; 7 nucleotides match TRBD1. The CDR3 runs to 16 residues. Germline-derived CDR1 and CDR2 are MNHEY and SMNVEV (reference sequence). Losses at the gene ends were 6 bases for V and 1 base for J; bases not matched to a gene: 11. The CDR3 here is CASRTDSGGGNTEAFF. The CDR3 DNA sequence: TGTGCCAGCAGGACCGACTCAGGGGGGGGGAACACTGAAGCTTTCTTT.

The V gene is TRBV4-2, the J gene TRBJ2-7; 8 nucleotides agree with TRBD2. This CDR3 is 14 amino acids long. J was trimmed by 7 bases and V by 4 bases; bases with no gene match: 9. Germline lookup yields CDR1 LGHNA and CDR2 YNFKEQ. CDR3 amino acids: CASSLPGGAEEQYF. CDR3 bases: TGTGCCAGCAGCCTGCCCGGGGGGGCGGAAGAGCAGTACTTC.

This chain joins TRBV7-6 and TRBJ2-3; tentative D call: TRBD1 (6 bases). V lost 5 bases and J lost 2, with 14 bases in between. The CDR3 is 15 residues long. In germline, CDR1 is SGHVS, CDR2 FNYEAQ. The CDR3 reads CASSRTEIDTDTQYF. DNA of the CDR3: TGTGCCAGCAGCCGGACAGAGATCGACACAGATACGCAGTATTTT.

This clone was counted a single time. Mismatch with germline at one junction end may stem from a read error. The gene calls are TRBV7-7 and TRBJ2-4; D is unclear. Germline CDR1 and CDR2: SSHAT and FNYEAQ (reference sequence). CDR3 size: 19 residues. The CDR3 protein is CASSPEGRLGWVAKNIQYF. CDR3 bases: TGTGCTAGCAGCCCCGAAGGACGTCTAGGTTGGGTAGCCAAAAACATTCAGTACTTC.

V is TRBV5-4 and J is TRBJ2-5; D is possibly TRBD1 (5 bases). Per germline, CDR1 SGHNT and CDR2 YYREEE (reference sequence). Deletions cut 1 base from V and 9 bases from J, with 22 bases between. The CDR3 runs to 16 residues. The CDR3 spells CASSLLLGGAAQSQYF. CDR3 DNA: TGTGCCAGCAGCTTGTTGCTTGGTGGGGCCGCCCAATCCCAGTACTTC.

This clone appeared a few times. This chain links TRBV27 with TRBJ2-3; a possible D gene is TRBD2 (5 bases). The CDR3 is 15 residues long. Looked up from germline, CDR1 is MNHEY and CDR2 is SMNVEV (reference sequence). V gave up 7 bases and J gave up 1 base, with 15 bases separating them. CDR3 amino acids: CASTSGGLRTDTQYF. The CDR3 DNA reads as TGTGCCAGCACCTCCGGAGGCCTCCGCACAGATACGCAGTATTTT.